The 6 T cell receptor beta chains in this list originate from one sample, sequenced in a study of blood T cell repertoires in COVID-19. Assay used: immunoSEQ multiplex PCR; TCRdb lists only in-frame clones, some missing. The sample gives fewer than 200,000 clones, 76% of which show up once; more than 3% is in the top ten. The material sequenced was peripheral blood. These receptor sequences come from a woman of 80 years or more with acute or convalescent COVID-19.

The chain employs TRBV4-2 and TRBJ2-7; 8 bases agree with TRBD2. With V trimmed by 0 bases and J by 2 bases, 3 bases remained unmatched. From germline, CDR1 is LGHNA and CDR2 YNFKEQ. The CDR3 contains 15 residues. The CDR3 region has the DNA TGTGCCAGCAGCCAAGAAGCTAGCGGGCCCTACGAGCAGTACTTC. It encodes CASSQEASGPYEQYF.

The CDR3 nucleotides read TGTGCCAGCAGCTCAGAAAAGAACACTGAAGCTTTCTTT. This translates into CASSSEKNTEAFF. The rearrangement uses TRBV7-3 and TRBJ1-1; D uncertain. This CDR3 is 13 amino acids long. Trimming pared 4 bases from V and 1 base from J, leaving 7 bases between. Germline V gene data show CDR1 as SGHTA and CDR2 as FQGTGA.

On this clone: One junction end does not reproduce the germline sequence, and a read error may be involved. The chain combines TRBV18 with TRBJ1-3; D not resolved. The CDR3 has 18 residues. Per germline, CDR1 KGHSH and CDR2 LQKENI. CDR3 DNA: TGTGCCAGCTCACCGGGGAGTCAGGCCATGATCCCCGGAAGCACCATATATTTT. It translates to CASSPGSQAMIPGSTIYF.

In this sample, this clone turned up once. This sequence joins TRBV10-3 and TRBJ2-2, with a tentative D call TRBD2 (6 bases). Germline lookup yields CDR1 ENHRY and CDR2 SYGVKD. V was clipped by 5 bases and J by 1 base, with 11 bases between them. The length of the CDR3 is 15 residues. Here the CDR3 reads CAISTGDLNTGELFF. The CDR3 DNA sequence: TGTGCCATCAGTACGGGGGACCTGAACACCGGGGAGCTGTTTTTT.

The rearrangement uses TRBV4-2 and TRBJ2-1; weak D call: TRBD2 (5 bases). Germline loops: CDR1 LGHNA, CDR2 YNFKEQ. CDR3 size: 14 residues. V lost 4 bases, J lost 7 bases, and 14 bases lay in between. The CDR3 DNA reads TGTGCCAGCAGCCCGAGAAGACGGGAAAATGAGCAGTTCTTC. Its protein product is CASSPRRRENEQFF.

This clone has a single count. V is TRBV7-2 and J is TRBJ1-2; a possible D gene is TRBD1 (6 bases). V shed 7 bases and J shed 0 bases, with 12 bases lying between them. The length of the CDR3 is 14 residues. Per the germline V gene, CDR1 is SGHTA and CDR2 is FQGNSA. CDR3 sequence reads: CASNPGGPNYGYTF. CDR3 DNA: TGTGCCAGCAATCCCGGGGGGCCTAACTATGGCTACACCTTC.